These T cell receptor beta chains were read from a single sample in a study of patients and donors after allogeneic stem cell transplantation. TCRdb ran MiXCR on the RT-PCR reads and lists one entry per CDR3 protein. The table records approximately 200,000 distinct CDR3 sequences, about 37% of them present only once. The sequenced sample was blood, either unsorted or a sorted T cell fraction (not recorded which). The source is a human donor who was either an allogeneic HSCT recipient or a stem cell or donor lymphocyte infusion donor (not recorded which). It is not recorded whose cells these are; they may come from a transplant donor. Both conserved end residues are part of each CDR3. D genes are given only for firm matches. The size field is filled for only some rows; it gives once, few, many or a size class.

NA TRBJ1-5 TRBV12-3/TRBV12-4 few TGTGCCAGCAGTTTAGATGGGTATCAGCCCCAGCATTTT CASSLDGYQPQHF
NA TRBJ2-5 TRBV19 once TGTGCCAGTAGTATGGGGCAGGCGGCCCCAGAGACCCAGTACTTC CASSMGQAAPETQYF
NA TRBJ1-1 TRBV7-8 NA TGTGCCAGCAGCACACAGGGGAACACTGAAGCTTTCTTT CASSTQGNTEAFF
NA TRBJ1-2 TRBV4-3 NA TGCGCCAGCAGCCACGGACAGCCTCAATACGTACGCTCTAACTATGGCTACACCTTC CASSHGQPQYVRSNYGYTF
TRBD1 TRBJ1-4 TRBV9 NA TGTGCCAGCATCCAGACAGGGGCGGATGAAAAACTGTTTTTT CASIQTGADEKLFF
NA TRBJ1-3 TRBV4-1 once TGCGCCAGCAGCCAGGCCGACGGGACGGCTGGAAACACCATATATTTT CASSQADGTAGNTIYF
TRBD1 TRBJ1-6 TRBV5-5 few TGTGCCAGCAGCCAGACAGGGGGCGGGAGTAATTCACCCCTCCACTTT CASSQTGGGSNSPLHF
NA TRBJ2-5 TRBV5-1 NA TGCGCCAGCAGCCCCCTGTGGAGTCAAGAGACCCAGTACTTC CASSPLWSQETQYF
NA TRBJ1-4 TRBV25-1 NA TGTGCCAGCACCGGAGGCCCAGCGGTGTTTTTT CASTGGPAVFF
TRBD2 TRBJ2-1 TRBV12-3/TRBV12-4 NA TGTGCCAGCACTTTAGCGGGGGCTATAAATGAGCAGTTCTTC CASTLAGAINEQFF
TRBD1 TRBJ1-3 TRBV28 NA TGCGCCAGCAGTTTAATCGGACAGGGAGGATCCGGAAACACCATATATTTT CASSLIGQGGSGNTIYF
NA TRBJ1-1 TRBV25-1 NA TGTGCCAGCAGTGGATATAAACGGGGCACTGAAGCTTTCTTT CASSGYKRGTEAFF
NA TRBJ2-7 TRBV15 few TGTGCCACCAGCAGATCACCCTACGAGCAGTACTTC CATSRSPYEQYF
NA TRBJ1-2 TRBV9 few TGTGCCAGCAGGACGGGGGGCTATGGCTACACCTTC CASRTGGYGYTF
TRBD1 TRBJ1-6 TRBV9 NA TGTGCCAGCAGTGAAGGGACAGGGAATTCACCCCTCCACTTT CASSEGTGNSPLHF
NA TRBJ1-4 TRBV5-1 NA TGCGCCAGCAGCTTACTGCCGTCAACTAATGAAAAACTGTTTTTT CASSLLPSTNEKLFF
NA TRBJ1-1 TRBV20-1 NA TGCAGTGCTCCGCACGGGCCGCTCAAAGCTTTCTTT CSAPHGPLKAFF
NA TRBJ2-3 TRBV12-3/TRBV12-4 few TGTGCCAGCAGTTCGCGGGGTGGGGCAGATACGCAGTATTTT CASSSRGGADTQYF
NA TRBJ2-4 TRBV9 NA TGTGCCAGCAGCGTAGATCCGGGAGCCAAAAACATTCAGTACTTC CASSVDPGAKNIQYF
NA TRBJ2-4 TRBV12-3/TRBV12-4 NA TGTGCCAGCAGACTTAGGCGCGATAGAGCCAAAAACATTCAGTACTTC CASRLRRDRAKNIQYF
NA TRBJ1-2 TRBV4-2 NA TGTGCCAGCAGCCAAGACCTCCAGGGGCCGGCTGGCTACACCTTC CASSQDLQGPAGYTF
TRBD2 TRBJ2-3 TRBV29-1 few TGCAGCGTCGAGCGGGGGGTGTCCACAGATACGCAGTATTTT CSVERGVSTDTQYF
NA TRBJ1-4 TRBV5-5 few TGTGCCAGCAGCGGTCCGGGGCCGCCGGATGAAAAACTGTTTTTT CASSGPGPPDEKLFF
NA TRBJ1-1 TRBV20-1 once TGCAGTGCTAAGGTCCCGGGGACTATGAACACTGAAGCTTTCTTT CSAKVPGTMNTEAFF
TRBD1 TRBJ2-7 TRBV29-1 few TGCAGCGCAGTCGGGACAGGGACCTACGAGCAGTACTTC CSAVGTGTYEQYF
TRBD1 TRBJ1-2 TRBV5-4 few TGTGCCAGCAGCTTGGCGGGACAGGACTATGGCTACACCTTC CASSLAGQDYGYTF
TRBD2 TRBJ2-7 TRBV18 NA TGTGCCAGCTCCCGCGGGGCTAGCGGGGCTGTCTCCTACGAGCAGTACTTC CASSRGASGAVSYEQYF
NA TRBJ2-4 TRBV4-1 NA TGCGCCAGCAGCCAAGATTATCGTTCCGACGTAGCCAAAAACATTCAGTACTTC CASSQDYRSDVAKNIQYF
NA TRBJ2-1 TRBV10-3 NA TGTGCCATCAGTGATAGGGGTTCTTACAATGAGCAGTTCTTC CAISDRGSYNEQFF
NA TRBJ2-1 TRBV5-1 few TGCGCCAGCAGCTTGGGGTTCTCACTGCCCGATGAGCAGTTCTTC CASSLGFSLPDEQFF
NA TRBJ1-6 TRBV7-2 NA TGTGCCAGCAGCTTAACGAGGGGTGGCAATTCACCCCTCCACTTT CASSLTRGGNSPLHF
NA TRBJ2-7 TRBV20-1 NA TGCAGTGCTAGAGATTTTACGGGGGTTAACTCCTACGAGCAGTACTTC CSARDFTGVNSYEQYF
TRBD1 TRBJ2-7 TRBV7-9 NA TGTGCCAGCAGACAGGACAGGGGGGTTCTACGGTCCTACGAGCAGTACTTC CASRQDRGVLRSYEQYF
NA TRBJ2-2 TRBV6-5 few TGTGCCAGCAGTAACCTCAACAGTAACACCGGGGAGCTGTTTTTT CASSNLNSNTGELFF
NA TRBJ2-7 TRBV5-1 NA TGCGCCAGCAGCTCCAAGGCAACCTACGAGCAGTACTTC CASSSKATYEQYF
NA TRBJ1-4 TRBV20-1 NA TGCAGTGCTGCCGGGACCACTGGTTTTTTT CSAAGTTGFF
NA TRBJ1-1 TRBV4-1 few TGCGCCAGCAGCCAAGATGGACCCTCAGCTCTGAACACTGAAGCTTTCTTT CASSQDGPSALNTEAFF
NA TRBJ1-5 TRBV5-1 NA TGCGCCAGCAGCTTGGGGCCGCAGGGAAAGGGCAATCAGCCCCAGCATTTT CASSLGPQGKGNQPQHF
NA TRBJ2-3 TRBV10-3 NA TGTGCCATCAGGGGGAACACAGATACGCAGTATTTT CAIRGNTDTQYF
NA TRBJ1-5 TRBV9 NA TGTGCCAGCAGCGCGAGGGGCCTTCACAATCAGCCCCAGCATTTT CASSARGLHNQPQHF
NA TRBJ2-6 TRBV5-6 once TGTGCCAGCAGCCCACCGGTCTCTGGGGCCAACGTCCTGACTTTC CASSPPVSGANVLTF
NA TRBJ1-3 TRBV4-3 few TGCGCCAGCAGCCAATCCAGGACGGGCACTGGAAACACCATATATTTT CASSQSRTGTGNTIYF
NA TRBJ2-2 TRBV7-8 NA TGTGCCAGCGGCAGGACCGAGAACACCGGGGAGCTGTTTTTT CASGRTENTGELFF
TRBD2 TRBJ2-1 TRBV7-2 once TGTGCCAGCAGCCCTAGCGGGGCATACAATGAGCAGTTCTTC CASSPSGAYNEQFF